The clone carrying this T cell receptor beta chain has at least ten counts. Its antigen is undetermined. The CDR3 extends 3 residues past the end of the read, so its final part is completed from the germline J gene. This record belongs to a study of T cell clonality in common variable immunodeficiency. Study results and caveats: Compared with controls, CVID subjects had fewer shared TCRbeta clones. Common variable immunodeficiency TCR beta sequences reportedly had fewer deletions and N-nucleotide insertions.

Assay: immunoSEQ multiplex PCR; the TCRdb copy retains only in-frame clones and omits some. In total the sample includes approximately 64,000 clones, none of them seen once. Trimming stripped 2 bases from V and 4 bases from J, with 20 bases between. This CDR3 comprises 17 residues. The germline V gene has CDR1 SNHLY and CDR2 FYNNEI. Most patients and controls had Caucasian heritage. The sequence was collected from a person aged 18 to 75 in good health. The sequenced material came from peripheral blood mononuclear cells. This chain joins TRBV2 and TRBJ1-2; D uncertain. The CDR3 bases that were read are TGTGCCAGCAGTGAACTGGTTTGGAACCGAGCGACCTATGGC. It translates to CASSELVWNRATYG. The entire CDR3 sequence reads CASSELVWNRATYGYTF.